These 14 T cell receptor beta chains were sequenced from one sample in a study of CD8 T cells in ankylosing spondylitis. TCRdb reprocessed the 5' RACE reads with MiXCR, giving one entry per CDR3 protein. The profile covers about 130,000 distinct CDR3 sequences, with around 7.9% appearing a single time and roughly 12% taken by the ten largest. Specimen: blood, either unsorted or a sorted T cell fraction (not recorded which). The receptors shown here come from a female donor with ankylosing spondylitis or in good health (not recorded which).

The chain uses TRBV6-2 or TRBV6-3 and TRBJ2-3; 10 bases align to TRBD2. Losses at the gene ends were 4 bases for V and 7 bases for J; bases not matched to a gene: 8. Germline values: CDR1 MNHEY, CDR2 SVGEGT. The CDR3 totals 15 residues. The DNA for the CDR3 is TGTGCCAGCAGTTCCGCGGAGCGGGGGGGCAATACGCAGTATTTT. It specifies CASSSAERGGNTQYF.

This clonotype was observed many times. The chain uses TRBV6-1 and TRBJ1-2, with 8 bases identical to TRBD1. From germline, CDR1 is MNHNS and CDR2 SASEGT. Germline trimming cut 5 bases from V and 3 bases from J; bases unmatched to any gene: 2. The CDR3 totals 13 residues. The CDR3 nucleotides are TGTGCCAGCAGTCCAGGGGGCGACTATGGCTACACCTTC. It encodes CASSPGGDYGYTF.

This clonotype was recorded many times. The CDR3: CASSVGIGSSTDTQYF. DNA for the CDR3: TGTGCCAGCAGCGTAGGTATTGGTTCTAGCACAGATACGCAGTATTTT. The V call is TRBV9, the J call TRBJ2-3, with D unclear. The germline CDR1 and CDR2 sequences are SGDLS and YYNGEE. The CDR3 consists of 16 residues. Trimming shortened V by 0 bases and J by 0 bases, and 11 bases separated the two germline ends.

This clonotype occurred many times. The rearrangement joins TRBV12-3 or TRBV12-4 to TRBJ2-2; 11 bases line up with TRBD2. The V segment lost 6 bases and the J segment 5 bases; nucleotides outside the gene matches: 5. The CDR3 extends over 15 amino acids. The DNA for the CDR3 is TGTGCCAGCAGCTTACTAGCGGGAGATACCGGGGAGCTGTTTTTT. Its translation: CASSLLAGDTGELFF.

In its sample, this clonotype was seen many times. V and J are TRBV12-3 or TRBV12-4 and TRBJ1-1; D may be TRBD1 (5 bases). The ends were cut back, 4 bases at V and 0 bases at J, with 9 bases in the middle. This CDR3 has 14 amino acids. The CDR3 DNA reads TGTGCCAGCAGTTGGGGCGCCCTGAACACTGAAGCTTTCTTT. This gives the protein CASSWGALNTEAFF.

This clonotype was observed many times. This chain joins TRBV12-3 or TRBV12-4 and TRBJ1-2; TRBD1 might be the D (6 bases). The CDR3 consists of 14 residues. The ends were cut back, 5 bases at V and 7 bases at J, with 17 bases in the middle. The CDR3 sequence is CASSLQTGRGGYTF. The CDR3 DNA follows: TGTGCCAGCAGTCTACAAACAGGGAGGGGTGGCTACACCTTC.

This clonotype was picked up a small number of times. CDR3 sequence: CSVAPGVTNYGYTF. The DNA of the CDR3 is TGCAGCGTTGCTCCGGGGGTCACAAACTATGGCTACACCTTC. The chain employs TRBV29-1 and TRBJ1-2; possible D gene TRBD1, 5 bases. The length of the CDR3 is 14 residues. V lost 4 bases and J lost 2, with 14 bases in between. Germline loops: CDR1 SQVTM, CDR2 ANQGSEA.

The table lists this clonotype with a few counts. J is TRBJ2-7 and V is TRBV29-1; TRBD2 matches at 7 bases. Germline assignment: CDR1 SQVTM and CDR2 ANQGSEA. The CDR3 is 14 residues long. J lost 0 bases, V lost 4 bases, and 6 bases had no gene match. The CDR3 DNA reads TGCAGCGTTGGCTTAGCGGGCTACTCCTACGAGCAGTACTTC. The encoded protein is CSVGLAGYSYEQYF.

This clonotype showed up just a few times. The rearrangement links TRBV30 to TRBJ1-1, with TRBD1 as a possible D gene (5 bases). Looked up from germline, CDR1 is GTSNPN and CDR2 is SVGIG (reference sequence). The V gene lost 3 bases and the J gene lost 1 base, with 9 bases spanning the gap. The CDR3 length is 13 residues. Written as DNA, the CDR3 is TGTGCCTGGAGCCTCACAGGGAACACTGAAGCTTTCTTT. Encoded protein: CAWSLTGNTEAFF.

Many counts were recorded for this clonotype. The rearrangement uses TRBV7-2 and TRBJ2-7; D not resolved. The length of the CDR3 is 12 residues. Trimming stripped 6 bases from V and 6 bases from J, with 12 bases between. The V gene's germline CDR1 is SGHTA and CDR2 FQGNSA. The CDR3 here is CASRGYGGEQYF. The CDR3 region has the DNA TGTGCCAGCAGAGGTTACGGCGGCGAGCAGTACTTC.

This clonotype has ten or more counts. The genes are TRBV27 and TRBJ1-6; 8 bases are shared with TRBD1. The germline gives CDR1 MNHEY, CDR2 SMNVEV (reference sequence). V was clipped by 10 bases and J by 3 bases; unmatched bases: 5. The CDR3 runs 14 residues. The CDR3 loop is CAIRTGGYNSPLHF. The DNA of the CDR3 is TGTGCCATAAGAACAGGGGGCTATAATTCACCCCTCCACTTT.

The table lists this clonotype with many counts. The V and J genes are TRBV12-3 or TRBV12-4 and TRBJ2-1; TRBD2 matches at 8 bases. V lost 3 bases and J lost 9; bases outside the gene matches: 4. The CDR3 sequence is 13 residues long. The CDR3 nucleotides are TGTGCCAGCAGTTTCGGGGGGGCCGGTGAGCAGTTCTTC. It yields the protein CASSFGGAGEQFF.

This sequence joins TRBV5-6 and TRBJ1-4; D possibly corresponds to TRBD1 (6 bases). Germline V lookup: CDR1 SGHDT, CDR2 YYEEEE. Trimming removed 9 bases from V and 7 bases from J, with 34 bases in between. The CDR3 is 19 amino acids. CDR3 sequence (DNA): TGTGCCATGGGCTCCTCTATCCTCTTCTGGACAGTTCCAACTGAAAAACTGTTTTTT. The encoded protein is CAMGSSILFWTVPTEKLFF.

This clonotype was detected only a few times. The junction differs from germline at one of its ends, possibly a read error. This chain joins TRBV12-3 or TRBV12-4 and TRBJ2-3; 8 bases fit TRBD2. The CDR3 has 18 residues. The CDR3 region is CTSSLARLAGSFTDTQYF. DNA for the CDR3: TGTACCAGCAGTTTAGCGCGGTTAGCGGGGAGTTTCACAGATACGCAGTATTTT.